Detailed here is one TCR beta chain. Its antigen is currently unknown. Only in-frame clones appear in the TCRdb table, and some are missing; sequencing was by immunoSEQ multiplex PCR. The sample has 75,000 to 95,000 clones; 85% to 95% are singletons. The source of the sample is a study of PD-L1 blockade in urothelial cancer. Across the study: Individuals in the cohort had been given 0 to 3 earlier chemotherapy regimens. Once treatment had started, blood was analyzed at 3 weeks (second dose) and again at 6 weeks. Blood yielded a median of about 140,000 T cells per sample. Study results and limitations: Tumor-associated clones in blood expanded more at 3 weeks in durable-benefit patients.

The sequence derives from a man aged 60 to 75 with urothelial cancer. The sample in question was PBMCs, obtained around atezolizumab (anti-PD-L1) treatment.

The chain's CDR3 is CASSQIPGGLSYEQYF. The CDR3, as DNA: TGCGCCAGCAGCCAAATACCCGGGGGACTATCATACGAGCAGTACTTC. The J gene is TRBJ2-7, the V gene TRBV4-3, with 7 bases fitting TRBD2. Trimming removed 2 bases from V and 4 bases from J; junction bases left unmatched: 11. CDR3 length: 16 amino acids. The germline V gene encodes CDR1 LGHNA and CDR2 YSLEER.